Below, one T cell receptor (beta chain) is given with its context. Repertoires were generated with immunoSEQ multiplex PCR, while TCRdb's copy carries only in-frame clones and drops some. The table has a few hundred thousand clones, 70% to 90% seen once. The data are from a study of blood T cell repertoires in COVID-19. Trimming pared 0 bases from V and 2 bases from J, leaving 16 bases between. There are 18 residues in the CDR3. CDR1 and CDR2 from the germline V gene are LGHNA and YSLEER. Those enrolled, adults aged roughly 18 to 95 years, came from fewer than 25 US areas. The chain links TRBV4-3 to TRBJ2-2; perhaps TRBD1 as D (5 bases). Material for sequencing was PBMCs or T cells enriched from blood (not recorded which). The source of this sequence is a man aged 25-45 years who had recovered from COVID-19. Here the CDR3 reads CASSQDLSGSVNTGELFF. CDR3 coding DNA: TGCGCCAGCAGCCAAGATCTCTCAGGGTCGGTTAACACCGGGGAGCTGTTTTTT.